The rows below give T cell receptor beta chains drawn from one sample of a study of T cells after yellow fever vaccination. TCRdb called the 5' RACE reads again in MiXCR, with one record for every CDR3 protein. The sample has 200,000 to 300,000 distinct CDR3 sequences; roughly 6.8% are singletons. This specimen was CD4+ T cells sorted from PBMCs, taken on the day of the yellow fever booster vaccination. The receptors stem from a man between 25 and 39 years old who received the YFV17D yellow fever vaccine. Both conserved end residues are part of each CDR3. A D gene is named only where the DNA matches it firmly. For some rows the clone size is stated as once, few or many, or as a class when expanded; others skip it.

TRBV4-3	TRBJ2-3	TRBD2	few	CASSQALIAGGLADTQYF	TGCGCCAGCAGCCAAGCACTTATAGCGGGAGGTCTGGCTGATACGCAGTATTTT
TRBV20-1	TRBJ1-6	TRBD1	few	CSARGRGQGGSPLHF	TGCAGTGCTAGAGGTCGGGGACAGGGGGGCTCACCCCTCCACTTT
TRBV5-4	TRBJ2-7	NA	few	CASSSSGTYEQYF	TGTGCCAGCAGCTCCTCGGGGACCTACGAGCAGTACTTC
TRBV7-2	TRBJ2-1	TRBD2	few	CASRPAGGPGNEQFF	TGTGCCAGCAGACCAGCGGGAGGGCCTGGGAATGAGCAGTTCTTC
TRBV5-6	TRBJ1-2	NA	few	CASSLDSRLTNYGYTF	TGTGCCAGCAGCTTGGACAGCCGCCTAACTAACTATGGCTACACCTTC
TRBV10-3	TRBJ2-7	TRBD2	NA	CAISEVAGKSYEQYF	TGTGCCATCAGTGAAGTAGCGGGTAAATCCTACGAGCAGTACTTC
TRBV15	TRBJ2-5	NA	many	CATSNFAGTLTF	TGTGCCACCAGCAATTTCGCCGGGACCTTAACCTTC
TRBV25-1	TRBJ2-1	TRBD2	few	CASSEWAGEDNEQFF	TGTGCCAGCAGTGAATGGGCGGGGGAAGACAATGAGCAGTTCTTC
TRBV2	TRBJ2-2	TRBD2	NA	CASSFRTSGLANTGELFF	TGTGCCAGCAGTTTTCGGACTAGCGGGCTCGCGAACACCGGGGAGCTGTTTTTT
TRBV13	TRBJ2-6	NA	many	CASSLGGTGANVLTF	TGTGCCAGCAGCTTAGGGGGGACTGGGGCCAACGTCCTGACTTTC